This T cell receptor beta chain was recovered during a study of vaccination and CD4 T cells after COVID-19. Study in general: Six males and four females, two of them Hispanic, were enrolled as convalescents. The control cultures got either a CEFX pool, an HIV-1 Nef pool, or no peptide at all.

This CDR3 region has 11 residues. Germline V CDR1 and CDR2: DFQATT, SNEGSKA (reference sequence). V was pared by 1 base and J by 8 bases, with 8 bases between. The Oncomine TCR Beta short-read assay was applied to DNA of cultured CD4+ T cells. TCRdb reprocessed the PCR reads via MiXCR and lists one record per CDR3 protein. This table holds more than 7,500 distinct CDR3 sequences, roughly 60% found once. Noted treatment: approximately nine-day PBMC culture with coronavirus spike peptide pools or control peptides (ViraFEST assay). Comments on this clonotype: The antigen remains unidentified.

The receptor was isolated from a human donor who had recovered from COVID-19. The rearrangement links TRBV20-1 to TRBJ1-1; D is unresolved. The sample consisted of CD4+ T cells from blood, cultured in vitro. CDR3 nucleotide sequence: TGCAGTGCTAGAGCACTGGGGGAAGCTTTCTTT. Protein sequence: CSARALGEAFF.